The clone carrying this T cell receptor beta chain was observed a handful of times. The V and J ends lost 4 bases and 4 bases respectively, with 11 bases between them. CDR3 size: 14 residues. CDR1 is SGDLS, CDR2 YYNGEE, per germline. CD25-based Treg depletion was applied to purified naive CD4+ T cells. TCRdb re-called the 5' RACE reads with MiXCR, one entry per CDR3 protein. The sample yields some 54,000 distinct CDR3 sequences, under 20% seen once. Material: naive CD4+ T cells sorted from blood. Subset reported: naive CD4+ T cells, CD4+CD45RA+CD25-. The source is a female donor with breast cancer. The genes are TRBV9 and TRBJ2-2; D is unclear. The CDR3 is CASSPDRVTGELFF. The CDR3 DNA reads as TGTGCCAGCAGCCCCGATCGAGTCACCGGGGAGCTGTTTTTT.